Listed below are T cell receptor beta chains from one sample, sequenced in a study of blood T cells in healthy people across ages. TCRdb itself ran the 5' RACE reads through MiXCR, one entry per CDR3 protein. This sample has about 800,000 distinct CDR3 sequences, with roughly 25% found just once. These data also featured in a second study, about T cells of mothers and their children.

The sequencing sample was made of blood. Every receptor here comes from a boy aged 10-17 years in good health. Both conserved end residues are part of each CDR3. The D gene is left open where the match is weak. Only some rows state a clone size, as once, few, many or a class for expanded clones.

v_call	j_call	d_call	clone_size	cdr3_nt	cdr3_aa
TRBV10-2	TRBJ2-5	TRBD2	.	TGCGCCAGCAGCGGGAGGCTAGCGGGGGGCGGAGAGACCCAGTACTTC	CASSGRLAGGGETQYF
TRBV6-1	TRBJ2-3	.	.	TGTGCCAGCAGTGAAGCTGGGGTCAGCACAGATACGCAGTATTTT	CASSEAGVSTDTQYF
TRBV27	TRBJ2-1	TRBD1	.	TGTGCCAGCAGTCCCCTATTGACAGGGTACAATGAGCAGTTCTTC	CASSPLLTGYNEQFF
TRBV6-2/TRBV6-3	TRBJ2-5	.	.	TGTGCCAGCAGTTATCCTCAGGAGGAGACCCAGTACTTC	CASSYPQEETQYF
TRBV29-1	TRBJ2-3	.	.	TGCAGCGTTGTGGTTGATACGCAGTATTTT	CSVVVDTQYF
TRBV25-1	TRBJ2-3	.	few	TGTGCCAGCAGTGAACTCCAATCGACAGATACGCAGTATTTT	CASSELQSTDTQYF
TRBV5-6	TRBJ2-5	.	.	TGTGCCAGCAGCGAGGAAGGACGGCCTGTGAAGACCCAGTACTTC	CASSEEGRPVKTQYF
TRBV29-1	TRBJ2-7	TRBD1	few	TGCAGCGTACAGGGGAACGGTCCCTACGAGCAGTACTTC	CSVQGNGPYEQYF
TRBV18	TRBJ2-7	TRBD2	few	TGTGCCAGCTCACCACGTGGGGGGGACGAGCAGTACTTC	CASSPRGGDEQYF
TRBV12-3/TRBV12-4	TRBJ1-1	TRBD1	.	TGTGCCAGCAGTGTACAGGGGGGCACTGAAGCTTTCTTT	CASSVQGGTEAFF
TRBV3-1	TRBJ2-5	.	.	TGTGCCAGCAGCCAAGCCCTAGGGCACTCACAAGAGACCCAGTACTTC	CASSQALGHSQETQYF
TRBV3-1	TRBJ2-6	TRBD1	.	TGTGCCAGCAGACAGGGGGGTGGAGGGGCCAACGTCCTGACTTTC	CASRQGGGGANVLTF
TRBV29-1	TRBJ2-1	TRBD1	.	TGCAGCGTTGACGGACAGGGGGCAAATGAGCAGTTCTTC	CSVDGQGANEQFF
TRBV7-2	TRBJ2-7	TRBD2	few	TGTGCCAGCAGCTTAGGGAGCGGGGATTACTACGAGCAGTACTTC	CASSLGSGDYYEQYF
TRBV6-5	TRBJ2-7	TRBD1	few	TGTGCCAGCAGTTATAACAGGGGGGACGAGCAGTACTTC	CASSYNRGDEQYF
TRBV25-1	TRBJ1-5	.	few	TGTGCCAGCTTCCAGGCGTGCGATCAGCCCCAGCATTTT	CASFQACDQPQHF
TRBV11-2	TRBJ2-2	TRBD2	.	TGTGCCAGCAGCTTTCTGTCTAGCGGTGCCGGGGAGCTGTTTTTT	CASSFLSSGAGELFF